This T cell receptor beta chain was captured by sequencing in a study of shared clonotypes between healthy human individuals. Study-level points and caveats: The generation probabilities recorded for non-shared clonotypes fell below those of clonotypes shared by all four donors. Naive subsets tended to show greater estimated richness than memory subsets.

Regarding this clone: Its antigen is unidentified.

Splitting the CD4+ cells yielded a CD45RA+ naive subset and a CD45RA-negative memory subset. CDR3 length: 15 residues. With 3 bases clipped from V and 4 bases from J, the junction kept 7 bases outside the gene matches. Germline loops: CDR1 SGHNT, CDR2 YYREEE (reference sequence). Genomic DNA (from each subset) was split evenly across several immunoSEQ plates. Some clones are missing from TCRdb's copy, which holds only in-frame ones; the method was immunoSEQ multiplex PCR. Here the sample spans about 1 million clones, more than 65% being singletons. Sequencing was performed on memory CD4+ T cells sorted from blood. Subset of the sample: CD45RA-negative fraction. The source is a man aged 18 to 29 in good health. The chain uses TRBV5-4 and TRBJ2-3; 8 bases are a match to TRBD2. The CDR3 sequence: CASSSLSGSADTQYF. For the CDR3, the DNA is TGTGCCAGCAGCTCCCTCAGCGGGAGCGCAGATACGCAGTATTTT.